These 2 T cell receptor beta chains were sequenced from one sample in a study of cytomegalovirus exposure and HLA in healthy donors. PCR employed 60 Vbeta and 13 Jbeta primers. Method: immunoSEQ multiplex PCR; TCRdb's copy keeps in-frame clones and lacks some. This table has roughly 220,000 clones, 82% appearing once. The sequenced material came from PBMCs. Receptors originate from a woman between 35 and 50 years old in good health and CMV-seronegative.

The genes are TRBV6-1 and TRBJ2-7; weak D call: TRBD2 (6 bases). The V end lost 6 bases, the J end lost 2 bases, and 11 bases lay between the germline ends. This CDR3 region has 13 residues. Germline lookup yields CDR1 MNHNS and CDR2 SASEGT. CDR3: CASRGTSAYEQYF. For the CDR3, the DNA is TGTGCCAGCAGGGGGACTTCGGCCTACGAGCAGTACTTC.

Only a few counts were recorded for this clone. The V and J genes are TRBV19 and TRBJ2-2; 7 nucleotides align to TRBD1. Looked up from germline, CDR1 is LNHDA and CDR2 is SQIVND (reference sequence). The CDR3 has 15 amino acids. Germline trimming cut 7 bases from V and 1 base from J; bases unmatched to any gene: 6. The CDR3 bases are TGTGCCAGTATGGACGGACAGGTGAACACCGGGGAGCTGTTTTTT. Its translation: CASMDGQVNTGELFF.